This T cell receptor (beta chain) was obtained from a study of OX40 agonist ivuxolimab in advanced cancers. Study-level background: Patients were dosed intravenously with ivuxolimab at 0.01 to 10 mg/kg every 2 weeks. Checkpoint inhibitors had been given previously to over 30% of patients. Overall study findings and caveats: Partial responders at 0.1-3.0 mg/kg showed near-lowest clonal expansion. Within 6 weeks, CD4+ and CD8+ blood T cells expanded clonally at 0.1 to 3.0 mg/kg.

V lost 2 bases and J lost 0, with 6 bases in between. CDR1 is SGHTA, CDR2 FQGNSA, per germline. The CDR3 is 14 residues long. The assay was immunoSEQ multiplex PCR, and TCRdb's table has in-frame clones only and misses some. The sample comprises tens of thousands of clones, 85% of which are singletons, and under 4.5% rests with the top ten. For this clone: The antigen remains undetermined.

The TCR comes from an adult with an advanced solid tumor such as melanoma, head and neck, liver or kidney cancer. The specimen was CD4+ or CD8+ T cells sorted from blood, collected in a trial of the OX40 agonist ivuxolimab. The chain uses TRBV7-2 and TRBJ2-3; no firm D call. CDR3 loop: CASSLQSSTDTQYF. The CDR3, as DNA: TGTGCCAGCAGCTTACAGAGTAGCACAGATACGCAGTATTTT.